A single sample gave rise to the 30 T cell receptor beta chains below, sequenced in a study of shared clonotypes between healthy human individuals. Here immunoSEQ multiplex PCR was the method, and the copy in TCRdb shows in-frame clones only, minus some. Among under 2.5 million clones listed, just under 95% were seen once. Sequencing input: naive CD4+ T cells from PBMCs. Specified subset: CD45RA+ positively selected. These receptors were taken from a man between 18 and 35 years old in good health. Some clones in this sample may be carry-over from other donors' samples.

The chain links TRBV5-4 to TRBJ2-1, with 9 bases identical to TRBD1. Germline CDR1 is SGHNT and CDR2 is YYREEE (reference sequence). The CDR3 contains 16 residues. The trim removed 4 bases at V and 7 bases at J, leaving 12 bases unmatched. The CDR3 region is CASSPRQGGSWNEQFF. As DNA, the CDR3 is TGTGCCAGCAGCCCGAGACAGGGGGGAAGTTGGAATGAGCAGTTCTTC. The variable domain in full, completed from reference TRBV5-4 and TRBJ2-1, reads ETGVTQSPTHLIKTRGQQVTLRCSSQSGHNTVSWYQQALGQGPQFIFQYYREEENGRGNFPPRFSGLQFPNYSSELNVNALELDDSALYLCASSPRQGGSWNEQFFGPGTRLTVL.

CDR3 protein: CASTKYRDRGSEQYF. DNA of the CDR3: TGTGCCAGCACCAAATACCGGGACAGGGGGAGCGAGCAGTACTTC. The chain links TRBV6-5 to TRBJ2-7; TRBD1 aligns across 11 bases. The length of the CDR3 is 15 residues. With 7 bases clipped from V and 6 bases from J, the junction kept 11 bases outside the gene matches. Germline V gene sequence: CDR1 MNHEY, CDR2 SVGAGI.

As concerns this clone: The identical CDR3 is also encoded by other nucleotide sequences in the sample. The CDR3 coding sequence is TGTGCCAGCAGGGACAGCTACGAGCAGTACTTC. Its protein is CASRDSYEQYF. This chain joins TRBV28 and TRBJ2-7; D is perhaps TRBD1 (6 bases). V was pared by 6 bases and J by 3 bases, with 6 bases between. CDR1 is MDHEN, CDR2 SYDVKM, per germline. This CDR3 has 11 residues. The entire variable domain, with the rest obtained from reference TRBV28 and TRBJ2-7, is as follows: DVKVTQSSRYLVKRTGEKVFLECVQDMDHENMFWYRQDPGLGLRLIYFSYDVKMKEKGDIPEGYSVSREKKERFSLILESASTNQTSMYLCASRDSYEQYFGPGTRLTVT.

Points on this clone: Other DNA variants within this sample encode the same CDR3. The chain is built from TRBV30 and TRBJ1-1, with 7 bases matching TRBD1. Germline CDR1 GTSNPN, CDR2 SVGIG (reference sequence). The CDR3 loop spans 13 amino acids. V lost 2 bases and J lost 4; bases outside the gene matches: 4. CDR3 in amino acids: CAWSLRGGTEAFF. For the CDR3, the DNA is TGTGCCTGGAGTCTCAGGGGGGGCACTGAAGCTTTCTTT.

This chain uses TRBV7-2 with TRBJ2-1; 7 bases are a match to TRBD1. The ends lost 5 bases at V and 7 bases at J; junction bases unmatched: 8. From germline, CDR1 is SGHTA and CDR2 FQGNSA. The CDR3 has 14 amino acids. CDR3 sequence reads: CASSILTGVNEQFF. The CDR3 region has the DNA TGTGCCAGCAGCATATTAACAGGGGTGAATGAGCAGTTCTTC.

The rearrangement uses TRBV5-1 and TRBJ2-3; 10 nucleotides align to TRBD1. Germline values: CDR1 SGHRS, CDR2 YFSETQ. The CDR3 has 17 amino acids. V shed 0 bases and J 1 base; nucleotides not matched to a gene: 5. The CDR3 spells CASSLARDRGGTDTQYF. The CDR3 coding sequence is TGCGCCAGCAGCTTGGCGAGGGACAGGGGTGGCACAGATACGCAGTATTTT.

This clone appeared once. The chain joins TRBV5-4 to TRBJ2-5; TRBD2 might be the D (5 bases). CDR1 and CDR2 from the germline V gene are SGHNT and YYREEE (reference sequence). V gave up 3 bases and J gave up 1 base, with 10 bases separating them. The CDR3 extends over 14 amino acids. CDR3 coding DNA: TGTGCCAGCAGCTCCGTGAGCGGCCAAGAGACCCAGTACTTC. Its protein product is CASSSVSGQETQYF.

This clone was seen a single time. The chain combines TRBV5-1 with TRBJ1-4; weak D call: TRBD1 (5 bases). Germline V gene sequence: CDR1 SGHRS, CDR2 YFSETQ. CDR3 length: 18 amino acids. Trimming left V 2 bases short and J 2 bases short, with 19 bases between. The CDR3 DNA follows: TGCGCCAGCAGCTTCTCGCCCCGGGGGGGAAGCACTAATGAAAAACTGTTTTTT. As protein: CASSFSPRGGSTNEKLFF. The whole variable domain, remainder taken from reference TRBV5-1 and TRBJ1-4, is KAGVTQTPRYLIKTRGQQVTLSCSPISGHRSVSWYQQTPGQGLQFLFEYFSETQRNKGNFPGRFSGRQFSNSRSEMNVSTLELGDSALYLCASSFSPRGGSTNEKLFFGSGTQLSVL.

The count of this clone is one. The chain has TRBV6-5 and TRBJ1-1, with 7 bases fitting TRBD1. This CDR3 has 14 residues. Germline V gene sequence: CDR1 MNHEY, CDR2 SVGAGI. Losses at the gene ends were 8 bases for V and 1 base for J; bases not matched to a gene: 7. CDR3 amino acids: CASVLGQTNTEAFF. Here the CDR3 DNA reads TGTGCCAGCGTCCTGGGACAGACGAACACTGAAGCTTTCTTT.

The chain uses TRBV29-1 and TRBJ2-7, with 8 bases lining up with TRBD1. The CDR3 is made up of 12 amino acids. Germline V lookup: CDR1 SQVTM, CDR2 ANQGSEA. The V gene end was trimmed by 7 bases and the J gene end by 6 bases; junction bases not matched to a gene: 8. The CDR3 sequence is CSAAFTGGEQYF. The CDR3 DNA sequence: TGCAGCGCCGCTTTTACAGGGGGCGAGCAGTACTTC.

The chain recombines TRBV11-2 with TRBJ2-5, with 8 bases identical to TRBD1. This CDR3 has 15 amino acids. The junction had 10 bases not matched to a gene; V was cut back by 5 bases and J by 5 bases. Germline-derived CDR1 and CDR2 are SGHAT and FQNNGV. CDR3 DNA: TGTGCCAGCAGCCCACATCAGGGGGCCAGGGAGACCCAGTACTTC. Protein sequence: CASSPHQGARETQYF.

The chain couples TRBV5-1 to TRBJ2-1, with 13 bases aligning to TRBD2. The CDR3 totals 20 residues. Germline CDR1 is SGHRS and CDR2 is YFSETQ. The J segment lost 8 bases and the V segment lost 5 bases, leaving 22 bases of the junction unmatched. The CDR3 here is CASRHKPGAPGLAGVYEQFF. DNA of the CDR3: TGCGCCAGCAGACACAAACCAGGGGCCCCCGGACTAGCGGGAGTGTATGAGCAGTTCTTC.

The chain joins TRBV19 to TRBJ1-4, with D tentatively TRBD1 (5 bases). V lost 3 bases, J lost 0 bases, and 14 bases lay in between. The length of the CDR3 is 17 residues. Germline values: CDR1 LNHDA, CDR2 SQIVND (reference sequence). The CDR3 reads CASSIRSRGATNEKLFF. In DNA, the CDR3 is TGTGCCAGTAGTATTCGGTCCCGGGGGGCAACTAATGAAAAACTGTTTTTT.

The chain is built from TRBV7-9 and TRBJ2-7; D remains unclear. V was shortened by 2 bases and J by 0 bases, with 17 bases between the two germline ends. Looked up from germline, CDR1 is SEHNR and CDR2 is FQNEAQ (reference sequence). This CDR3 comprises 17 residues. DNA of the CDR3: TGTGCCAGCAGCTTAATCGAACGGCGGAAGAGCTCCTACGAGCAGTACTTC. It is translated as CASSLIERRKSSYEQYF.

This clone appeared once. V is TRBV5-4 and J is TRBJ2-3; D gene unclear. Germline-derived CDR1 and CDR2 are SGHNT and YYREEE (reference sequence). CDR3 length: 12 residues. Trimming removed 3 bases from V and 1 base from J, with 3 bases in between. The CDR3 is CASSSRTDTQYF. In DNA form, the CDR3 reads TGTGCCAGCAGCTCCCGCACAGATACGCAGTATTTT. The variable domain in full, with the rest retrieved from reference TRBV5-4 and TRBJ2-3, is ETGVTQSPTHLIKTRGQQVTLRCSSQSGHNTVSWYQQALGQGPQFIFQYYREEENGRGNFPPRFSGLQFPNYSSELNVNALELDDSALYLCASSSRTDTQYFGPGTRLTVL.

The chain carries TRBV5-1 and TRBJ2-2; D not certain. Germline V gives CDR1 SGHRS, CDR2 YFSETQ. V dropped 3 bases and J dropped 4 bases, with 13 bases sitting between them. The CDR3 is 15 amino acids. Written as DNA, the CDR3 is TGCGCCAGCAGCTATTGGTTCTTGGCCACCGGGGAGCTGTTTTTT. This gives the protein CASSYWFLATGELFF.

The CDR3 DNA reads as TGTGCCAGCAGCCGATCACCGACAGGGGTAGAGACCCAGTACTTC. Residues: CASSRSPTGVETQYF. The chain joins TRBV14 to TRBJ2-5; 8 nucleotides align to TRBD1. The V segment lost 4 bases and the J segment 4 bases; nucleotides outside the gene matches: 8. Germline lookup yields CDR1 SGHDN and CDR2 FVKESK. The CDR3 is 15 amino acids.

V is TRBV29-1 and J is TRBJ2-3; 7 positions match TRBD1. V shed 4 bases, J shed 5 bases, and the junction held 9 bases outside the gene matches. The length of the CDR3 is 14 residues. Germline CDR1 SQVTM, CDR2 ANQGSEA. The chain's CDR3 is CSVGWAGGQDTQYF. The CDR3 DNA reads as TGCAGCGTTGGGTGGGCAGGGGGACAAGATACGCAGTATTTT.

This clone was counted a single time. V gene TRBV5-8 combines with J gene TRBJ2-5, with D perhaps TRBD1 or TRBD2 (7 bases each). This CDR3 spans 15 amino acids. Looked up from germline, CDR1 is SGHTS and CDR2 is YDEGEE. V lost 5 bases to trimming and J lost 1 base, with 15 bases between them. CDR3 residues: CASSRQGGGQETQYF. CDR3 coding DNA: TGTGCCAGCAGTCGACAGGGAGGGGGCCAAGAGACCCAGTACTTC.

The chain is built from TRBV28 and TRBJ2-1; D ambiguous. Trimming pared 2 bases from V and 4 bases from J, leaving 12 bases between. The CDR3 consists of 15 residues. Germline V gene data show CDR1 as MDHEN and CDR2 as SYDVKM. CDR3 protein: CASSLSGPPYNEQFF. CDR3 nucleotides: TGTGCCAGCAGTTTAAGTGGACCTCCGTACAATGAGCAGTTCTTC.

This clone was seen more than once but under ten times. At the DNA level, this CDR3 is encoded by other sequences in the same sample as well. The V and J genes are TRBV9 and TRBJ2-6; D is uncertain. Germline values: CDR1 SGDLS, CDR2 YYNGEE. The CDR3 has 15 residues. V was trimmed by 0 bases and J by 0 bases, leaving 4 bases between them. The CDR3 is CASSVGGSGANVLTF. The CDR3 DNA reads TGTGCCAGCAGCGTAGGTGGCTCTGGGGCCAACGTCCTGACTTTC.

With respect to this clone: The identical CDR3 is also encoded by other nucleotide sequences in the sample. This CDR3 is CASSPGGDTEAFF. As DNA, the CDR3 is TGTGCCAGCTCACCGGGAGGGGACACTGAAGCTTTCTTT. The rearrangement links TRBV18 to TRBJ1-1; D is possibly TRBD1 (5 bases). The CDR3 is 13 residues long. The V gene's germline CDR1 is KGHSH and CDR2 LQKENI. The germline V and J ends were trimmed by 3 bases and 3 bases, with 8 bases remaining between them.

Remarks on this clone: At the DNA level, this CDR3 is encoded by other sequences in the same sample as well. The rearrangement uses TRBV2 and TRBJ1-2; 9 bases align to TRBD1. The CDR3 extends over 13 amino acids. Germline assignment: CDR1 SNHLY and CDR2 FYNNEI. Trimming took 5 bases from V and 5 from J; bases not matched to a gene: 3. The CDR3 coding sequence is TGTGCCAGCAGTACTGGGACAGGGTATGGCTACACCTTC. Translation: CASSTGTGYGYTF.

This rearrangement joins TRBV21-1 to TRBJ2-1; the table's D call of TRBD2 was not tested on the DNA. TRBV21-1 has pseudogene status. The CDR3 has 19 amino acids. DNA for the CDR3: TGTGCCAGCAGCAAAAGAGGTCGGGGAGAGCGGGGTCGTGACAATGAGCAGTTCTTC. Its protein is CASSKRGRGERGRDNEQFF.

A single count supports this clone. The CDR3 loop is CASSGQGGSSEQFF. DNA for the CDR3: TGTGCCAGCAGTGGGCAGGGTGGGTCGAGTGAGCAGTTCTTC. The J gene is TRBJ2-1, the V gene TRBV25-1; D perhaps matches TRBD1 (5 bases). The CDR3 extends over 14 amino acids. Germline V gene data show CDR1 as MGHDK and CDR2 as SYGVNS. V was shortened by 4 bases and J by 9 bases, with 16 bases between the two germline ends.

This sequence joins TRBV6-1 and TRBJ1-4; D unclear. Between the trimmed V and J ends, which lost 7 bases and 8 bases, there was a span of 17 bases. The CDR3 has 14 amino acids. From germline, CDR1 is MNHNS and CDR2 SASEGT. In nucleotides, the CDR3 is TGTGCCAGCAACCCCGGGAGGGCTGGGGAAAAACTGTTTTTT. Translated: CASNPGRAGEKLFF.

This chain joins TRBV4-1 and TRBJ1-2; D remains unclear. Germline V CDR1 and CDR2: MGHRA, YSYEKL. V shed 0 bases and J shed 5 bases, with 7 bases lying between them. The CDR3 has 13 amino acids. Here the CDR3 DNA reads TGCGCCAGCAGCCAAGATCTAAAGTATGGCTACACCTTC. This gives the protein CASSQDLKYGYTF.

The genes are TRBV7-9 and TRBJ1-1, with 7 bases matching TRBD1. Germline V gene lookup returns CDR1 SEHNR and CDR2 FQNEAQ (reference sequence). J gave up 0 bases and V 5 bases, and 6 bases lay outside the gene matches. The length of the CDR3 is 15 residues. The CDR3 sequence: CASSPRDSLNTEAFF. CDR3 bases: TGTGCCAGCAGCCCCCGGGACAGCTTGAACACTGAAGCTTTCTTT.

CDR3: CASSFMGESEAFF. The CDR3 DNA reads as TGTGCCAGCAGTTTTATGGGGGAGAGTGAAGCTTTCTTT. The rearrangement uses TRBV6-5 and TRBJ1-1; D possibly corresponds to TRBD1 (5 bases). Germline CDR1 and CDR2: MNHEY and SVGAGI. This CDR3 has 13 amino acids. V was pared by 4 bases and J by 7 bases, with 13 bases between.

The chain combines TRBV5-4 with TRBJ2-3; D is unresolved. V lost 4 bases and J lost 2, with 14 bases in between. The CDR3 runs to 15 residues. CDR1 and CDR2 (germline): SGHNT, YYREEE (reference sequence). The CDR3 DNA reads TGTGCCAGCAGCACAATGGAGACCCCCACAGATACGCAGTATTTT. This encodes CASSTMETPTDTQYF.